Listed below are T cell receptor beta chains from one sample, sequenced in a study of shared clonotypes between healthy human individuals. Measured with immunoSEQ multiplex PCR; TCRdb has only the in-frame clones, and not every one. The sample contains over a million clones, 96% of which appear only once. Sequenced: naive CD4+ T cells sorted from blood. The receptors were gathered from a man aged 25-45 years in good health. Both conserved end residues are part of each CDR3. A D gene is named only where the DNA matches it firmly. Expanded clones are given a class, and other clones once, few, many or no size at all.

j_gene	abundance	v_gene	d_gene	CDR3nt	CDR3aa
TRBJ1-5	NA	TRBV11-2	NA	TGTGCCAGCAGCTTATCCCCGTCGATTGGTAGCAATCAGCCCCAGCATTTT	CASSLSPSIGSNQPQHF
TRBJ2-7	NA	TRBV14	TRBD1	TGTGCCAGCAGCCCCGGGACAGTCGGCGAGCAGTACTTC	CASSPGTVGEQYF
TRBJ1-2	NA	TRBV5-5	TRBD1	TGTGCCAGCAGCCCGGACAGGGGTGGCTACACCTTC	CASSPDRGGYTF
TRBJ1-1	NA	TRBV5-4	NA	TGTGCCAGCAGTTTTCCCCTGACCGAAGCTTTCTTT	CASSFPLTEAFF
TRBJ1-1	NA	TRBV2	NA	TGTGCCAGCCCAACAGGCAGGGAGGACACTGAAGCTTTCTTT	CASPTGREDTEAFF
TRBJ1-4	few	TRBV2	NA	TGTGCCAGCGGCCGGGGCGCCCCTAATGAAAAACTGTTTTTT	CASGRGAPNEKLFF
TRBJ2-7	NA	TRBV2	TRBD2	TGTGCCAGCAGGGGGACTAGCGGGAGAAACGAGCAGTACTTC	CASRGTSGRNEQYF
TRBJ2-5	NA	TRBV28	NA	TGTGCCAGCAGTGGGATCCGGGAGTGGCAGGAGACCCAGTACTTC	CASSGIREWQETQYF
TRBJ2-3	NA	TRBV29-1	NA	TGCAGCCCCGATGGGTCCGGGGATACGCAGTATTTT	CSPDGSGDTQYF
TRBJ1-5	NA	TRBV28	TRBD1	TGTGCCAGCAGTTTGAACAGGGGTGTCGCCAATCAGCCCCAGCATTTT	CASSLNRGVANQPQHF
TRBJ2-3	NA	TRBV12-5	NA	TGTGCTAGTGGTTTGTTTAGCGGACAAACAGATACGCAGTATTTT	CASGLFSGQTDTQYF
TRBJ2-2	NA	TRBV28	NA	TGTGCCAGCAGCCCAAACAGGGTTGGAACCGGGGAGCTGTTTTTT	CASSPNRVGTGELFF
TRBJ2-1	NA	TRBV18	TRBD2	TGTGCCAGCTCACGACTTTTGGCTAGCGGAAACCTTAACAATGAGCAGTTCTTC	CASSRLLASGNLNNEQFF
TRBJ2-5	NA	TRBV7-9	NA	TGTGCCAGCAGCTTAGCGCGGGCAGACCAAGAGACCCAGTACTTC	CASSLARADQETQYF
TRBJ2-5	NA	TRBV28	TRBD2	TGTGCCAGCGGGCCTAGCGGGAGTGGCCAAGAGACCCAGTACTTC	CASGPSGSGQETQYF
TRBJ2-7	NA	TRBV10-3	TRBD1	TGTGCCATCAGTGGTGACAGGGAGAACGAGCAGTACTTC	CAISGDRENEQYF
TRBJ2-3	NA	TRBV5-1	TRBD2	TGCGCCAGCAGCTTGGAGCGGACTAGCGGGGGGGGCACAGATACGCAGTATTTT	CASSLERTSGGGTDTQYF
TRBJ2-1	NA	TRBV5-1	TRBD1	TGCGCCAGCAGCTTGAACAGGGGCCCGGCGTCCTACAATGAGCAGTTCTTC	CASSLNRGPASYNEQFF
TRBJ1-2	NA	TRBV28	NA	TGTGCCAGCAGTTTATATTCAGGGGACATAGGAGGCTACACCTTC	CASSLYSGDIGGYTF
TRBJ2-1	NA	TRBV10-1	NA	TGCGCCAGCAGTGTGGAGAGTAGCTTTGAGCAGTTCTTC	CASSVESSFEQFF
TRBJ1-2	NA	TRBV28	NA	TGTGCCAGCAGTTTAACAGGGCCCTATGGCTACACCTTC	CASSLTGPYGYTF
TRBJ2-5	NA	TRBV7-2	NA	TGTGCCAGCAGCTGGAAGGGGCAAGAGACCCAGTACTTC	CASSWKGQETQYF
TRBJ2-7	NA	TRBV7-8	TRBD2	TGTGCCAGCAGCTTAGCTTCTAGCGGGTTGAGATACGAGCAGTACTTC	CASSLASSGLRYEQYF
TRBJ2-6	NA	TRBV18	NA	TGTGCCAGCTCACCAGAGCGGTCTGGGGCCAACGTCCTGACTTTC	CASSPERSGANVLTF
TRBJ2-2	NA	TRBV18	NA	TGTGCCAGCTCACCGGCAGGTAGATCAACCGGGGAGCTGTTTTTT	CASSPAGRSTGELFF
TRBJ2-3	few	TRBV6-5	NA	TGTGCCAGCAGTAACACAGATACGCAGTATTTT	CASSNTDTQYF
TRBJ1-3	NA	TRBV7-6	NA	TGTGCCAGCAGCCCGCGGAGCGGTTATGGAAACACCATATATTTT	CASSPRSGYGNTIYF
TRBJ2-2	once	TRBV11-3	TRBD2	TGTGCCAGCAGCTTAAGGGGCGGGAGATCCGGGGAGCTGTTTTTT	CASSLRGGRSGELFF
TRBJ2-1	NA	TRBV2	NA	TGTGCCAGCAGCCCAATTCCCAGCTCCTACAATGAGCAGTTCTTC	CASSPIPSSYNEQFF
TRBJ1-2	NA	TRBV28	NA	TGTGCCAGCAGTTACGACTCCCTCGGCTATGGCTACACCTTC	CASSYDSLGYGYTF
TRBJ2-1	NA	TRBV28	NA	TGTGCCAGCAGTTCTCACAGGGGAGGTAACGATGAGCAGTTCTTC	CASSSHRGGNDEQFF
TRBJ2-5	NA	TRBV29-1	TRBD1	TGCAGCGTTCCCGGACAGGGCCAAGAGACCCAGTACTTC	CSVPGQGQETQYF
TRBJ1-5	NA	TRBV2	NA	TGTGCCAGCAGTTGGGGGGTTGGGGCAGGTACCAATCAGCCCCAGCATTTT	CASSWGVGAGTNQPQHF
TRBJ1-1	NA	TRBV5-1	NA	TGCGCCAGCAGCTTGGCTCTCGGACCCACTGAAGCTTTCTTT	CASSLALGPTEAFF
TRBJ2-6	NA	TRBV9	NA	TGTGCCAGCAGCGTAGGCGGACTACACTCTGGGGCCAACGTCCTGACTTTC	CASSVGGLHSGANVLTF
TRBJ1-5	NA	TRBV28	NA	TGTGCCAGCAGTCCTGACAGTAGCAATCAGCCCCAGCATTTT	CASSPDSSNQPQHF
TRBJ2-1	NA	TRBV27	TRBD2	TGTGCCAGCTGGTGGGCTAGCGGGACTTATACGAATGAGCAGTTCTTC	CASWWASGTYTNEQFF
TRBJ2-5	NA	TRBV19	TRBD2	TGTGCCAGTAGTCAAGGCCTAGCGGCGGAGACCCAGTACTTC	CASSQGLAAETQYF
TRBJ2-7	NA	TRBV18	TRBD2	TGTGCCAGCTCACCCCCGGGACTAGCGGGAGGGGCTGCCTCCTACGAGCAGTACTTC	CASSPPGLAGGAASYEQYF
TRBJ2-7	NA	TRBV15	NA	TGTGCCACCAGCAGAGCCAAGAGCTACGAGCAGTACTTC	CATSRAKSYEQYF
TRBJ2-1	NA	TRBV27	TRBD2	TGTGCCAGCAGTTCACTAGCGGGAGGAGTCGGTGAGCAGTTCTTC	CASSSLAGGVGEQFF
TRBJ1-5	NA	TRBV29-1	NA	TGCAGCGTCCGGACCGATTGGAATCAGCCCCAGCATTTT	CSVRTDWNQPQHF
TRBJ2-2	NA	TRBV18	TRBD1	TGTGCCAGCTCACCAACTGGACAGGGAAAAAATTCCGGGGAGCTGTTTTTT	CASSPTGQGKNSGELFF
TRBJ2-4	NA	TRBV10-3	TRBD1	TGTGCCATCAGGGGGCAGGGGGCGTGGGACATTCAGTACTTC	CAIRGQGAWDIQYF
TRBJ2-2	NA	TRBV6-5	TRBD1	TGTGCCAGCAGCTCAGGCAGGGGGCGCCCCGGGGAGCTGTTTTTT	CASSSGRGRPGELFF
TRBJ1-4	NA	TRBV6-4	NA	TGTGCCAGCAGTCGCGGGGCGAGGGAAACTAATGAAAAACTGTTTTTT	CASSRGARETNEKLFF
TRBJ1-5	NA	TRBV30	TRBD1	TGTGCCTGGAGTGTCTCAGGGGGCGGTCAGCCCCAGCATTTT	CAWSVSGGGQPQHF
TRBJ1-4	few	TRBV7-9	NA	TGTGCCAGCAGCAAGACGATGGGGCCGGGTGAAAAACTGTTTTTT	CASSKTMGPGEKLFF
TRBJ2-3	NA	TRBV2	NA	TGTGCCTCTCGGGCGGGCACAGATACGCAGTATTTT	CASRAGTDTQYF
TRBJ2-2	NA	TRBV7-2	TRBD2	TGTGCCAGCAGCACGCGGAGCGGGAGGGCCACCGGGGAGCTGTTTTTT	CASSTRSGRATGELFF
TRBJ1-1	NA	TRBV11-2	TRBD1	TGTGCCAGCAGCTTAGCCGGACAGGTGAAGGCTGAAGCTTTCTTT	CASSLAGQVKAEAFF
TRBJ2-3	NA	TRBV7-2	TRBD2	TGTGCCAGCAGCTTAGTAGGGATAGCGGGAGATACGCAGTATTTT	CASSLVGIAGDTQYF
TRBJ1-3	once	TRBV15	NA	TGTGCCACCAGCATAAACTCAAACTCTGGAAACACCATATATTTT	CATSINSNSGNTIYF
TRBJ2-1	NA	TRBV11-2	NA	TGTGCCAGCAGCCTCCAGGTCGTCTATGAGCAGTTCTTC	CASSLQVVYEQFF
TRBJ2-1	NA	TRBV6-4	NA	TGTGCCAGCAGTGACTCGCCGGAGGACGAGCAGTTCTTC	CASSDSPEDEQFF
TRBJ1-2	NA	TRBV4-2	NA	TGTGCCAGCAGCCAAGATTTGGTCCCGGGGGGCTACACCTTC	CASSQDLVPGGYTF
TRBJ2-3	NA	TRBV29-1	NA	TGCAGCGTTGCTCTGAGACTGTCAGATACGCAGTATTTT	CSVALRLSDTQYF
TRBJ2-5	NA	TRBV6-5	NA	TGTGCCAGCAGTTACTCCCGGGTCCAAGAGACCCAGTACTTC	CASSYSRVQETQYF